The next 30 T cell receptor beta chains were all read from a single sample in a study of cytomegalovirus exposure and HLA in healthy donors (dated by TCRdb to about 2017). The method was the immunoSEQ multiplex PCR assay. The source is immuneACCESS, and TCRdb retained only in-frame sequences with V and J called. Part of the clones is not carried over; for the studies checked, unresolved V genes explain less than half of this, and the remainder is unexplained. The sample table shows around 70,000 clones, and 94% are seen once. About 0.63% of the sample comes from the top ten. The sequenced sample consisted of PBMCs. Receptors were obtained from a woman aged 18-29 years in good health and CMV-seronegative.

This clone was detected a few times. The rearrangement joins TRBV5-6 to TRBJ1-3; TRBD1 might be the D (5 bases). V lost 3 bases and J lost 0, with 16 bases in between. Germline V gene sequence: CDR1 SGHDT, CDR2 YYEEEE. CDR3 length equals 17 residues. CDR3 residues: CASSSPGGDYSGNTIYF. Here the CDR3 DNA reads TGTGCCAGCAGCTCCCCCGGGGGGGACTACTCTGGAAACACCATATATTTT.

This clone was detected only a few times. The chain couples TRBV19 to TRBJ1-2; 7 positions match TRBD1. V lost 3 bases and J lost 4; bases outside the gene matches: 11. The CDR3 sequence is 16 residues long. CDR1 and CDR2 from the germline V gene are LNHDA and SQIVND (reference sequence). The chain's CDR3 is CASSMPVGRGTYGYTF. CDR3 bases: TGTGCCAGTAGTATGCCGGTGGGCAGGGGGACCTATGGCTACACCTTC.

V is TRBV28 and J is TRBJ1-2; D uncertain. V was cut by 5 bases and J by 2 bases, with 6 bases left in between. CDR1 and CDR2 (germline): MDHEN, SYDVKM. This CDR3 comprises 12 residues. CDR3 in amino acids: CASSRGNYGYTF. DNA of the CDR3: TGTGCCAGCAGTAGAGGGAACTATGGCTACACCTTC.

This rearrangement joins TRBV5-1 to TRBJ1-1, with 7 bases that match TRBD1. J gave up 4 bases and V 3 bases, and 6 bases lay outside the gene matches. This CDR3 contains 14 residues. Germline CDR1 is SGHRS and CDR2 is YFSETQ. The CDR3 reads CASSWGTGVTEAFF. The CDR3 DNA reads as TGCGCCAGCAGCTGGGGAACAGGGGTCACTGAAGCTTTCTTT.

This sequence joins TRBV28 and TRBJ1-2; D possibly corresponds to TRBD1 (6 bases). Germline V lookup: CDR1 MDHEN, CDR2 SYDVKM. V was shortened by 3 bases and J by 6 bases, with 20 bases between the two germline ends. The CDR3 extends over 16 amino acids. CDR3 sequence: CASSFRSGAPGDGYTF. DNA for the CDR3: TGTGCCAGCAGTTTTCGATCAGGGGCACCTGGGGATGGCTACACCTTC.

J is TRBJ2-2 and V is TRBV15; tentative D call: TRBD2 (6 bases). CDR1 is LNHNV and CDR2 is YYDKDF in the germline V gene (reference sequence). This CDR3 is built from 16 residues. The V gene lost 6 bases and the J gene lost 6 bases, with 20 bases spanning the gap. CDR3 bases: TGTGCCACCAGACCTCTCGGGGGAATTGGTGCCGGGGAGCTGTTTTTT. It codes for CATRPLGGIGAGELFF.

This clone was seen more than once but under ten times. The CDR3 here is CASSQGTVSSYNSPLHF. The CDR3 DNA reads TGTGCCAGCAGCCAAGGGACTGTGAGCTCCTATAATTCACCCCTCCACTTT. The V and J genes are TRBV4-2 and TRBJ1-6, with D unresolved. V lost 1 base and J 0 bases, leaving 10 bases between the germline ends. Germline CDR1 and CDR2: LGHNA and YNFKEQ. The CDR3 runs to 17 residues.

The CDR3 DNA is TGTGCCAGCAGCTCGGGGTCAGTCTATCAGCCCCAGCATTTT. Encoded protein: CASSSGSVYQPQHF. The gene calls are TRBV5-5 and TRBJ1-5; D remains unclear. This CDR3 is 14 amino acids long. V was cut by 3 bases and J by 5 bases, with 12 bases left in between. The germline gives CDR1 SGHKS, CDR2 YYEKEE (reference sequence). Combining the CDR3 with reference TRBV5-5 and TRBJ1-5 gives the whole variable domain DAGVTQSPTHLIKTRGQQVTLRCSPISGHKSVSWYQQVLGQGPQFIFQYYEKEERGRGNFPDRFSARQFPNYSSELNVNALLLGDSALYLCASSSGSVYQPQHFGDGTRLSIL.

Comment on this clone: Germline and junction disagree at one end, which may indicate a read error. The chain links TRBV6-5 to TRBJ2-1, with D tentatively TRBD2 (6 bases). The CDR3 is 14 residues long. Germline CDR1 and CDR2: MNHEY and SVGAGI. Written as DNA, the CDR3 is TGTGCCAGCAGTGACTCGACTAGCTACAATGAGCAGTTCTTC. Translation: CASSDSTSYNEQFF.

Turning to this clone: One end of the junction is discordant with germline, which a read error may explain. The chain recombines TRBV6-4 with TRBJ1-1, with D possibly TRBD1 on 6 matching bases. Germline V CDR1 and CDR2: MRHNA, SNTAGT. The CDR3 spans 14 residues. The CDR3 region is CASRRDERQASVVF. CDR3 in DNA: TGTGCCAGCAGGAGGGATGAGAGACAGGCTTCCGTGGTCTTT.

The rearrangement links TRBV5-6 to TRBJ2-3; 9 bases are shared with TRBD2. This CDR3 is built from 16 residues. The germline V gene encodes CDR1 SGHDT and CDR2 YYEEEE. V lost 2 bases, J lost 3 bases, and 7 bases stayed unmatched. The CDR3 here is CASSFLRGGITDTQYF. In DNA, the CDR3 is TGTGCCAGCAGCTTCTTGCGGGGGGGAATTACAGATACGCAGTATTTT.

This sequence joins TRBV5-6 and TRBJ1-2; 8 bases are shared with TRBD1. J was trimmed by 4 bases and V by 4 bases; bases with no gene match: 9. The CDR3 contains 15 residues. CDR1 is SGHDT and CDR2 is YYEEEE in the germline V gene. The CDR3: CASSPGQGQIYGYTF. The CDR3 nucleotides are TGTGCCAGCAGCCCAGGACAGGGTCAAATCTATGGCTACACCTTC.

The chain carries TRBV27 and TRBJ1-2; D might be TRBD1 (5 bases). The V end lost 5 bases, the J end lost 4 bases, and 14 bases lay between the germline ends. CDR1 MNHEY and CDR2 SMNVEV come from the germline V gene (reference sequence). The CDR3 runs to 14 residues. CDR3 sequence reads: CASSHAGPGYGYTF. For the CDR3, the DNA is TGTGCCAGCAGTCATGCAGGGCCGGGCTATGGCTACACCTTC.

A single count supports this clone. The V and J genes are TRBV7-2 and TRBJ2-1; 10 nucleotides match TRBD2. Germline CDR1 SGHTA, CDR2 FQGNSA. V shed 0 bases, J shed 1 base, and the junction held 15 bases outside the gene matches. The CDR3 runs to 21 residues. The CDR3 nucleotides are TGTGCCAGCAGCTTAGCCAGCGGGGGGGCCCGCTCGTATAGATCCTACAATGAGCAGTTCTTC. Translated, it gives CASSLASGGARSYRSYNEQFF.

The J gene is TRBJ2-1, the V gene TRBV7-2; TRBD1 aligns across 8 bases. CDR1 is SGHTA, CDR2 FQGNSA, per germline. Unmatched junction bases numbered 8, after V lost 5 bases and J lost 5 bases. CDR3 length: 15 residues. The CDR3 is CASSPPGTGNNEQFF. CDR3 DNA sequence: TGTGCCAGCAGCCCCCCCGGGACAGGAAACAATGAGCAGTTCTTC.

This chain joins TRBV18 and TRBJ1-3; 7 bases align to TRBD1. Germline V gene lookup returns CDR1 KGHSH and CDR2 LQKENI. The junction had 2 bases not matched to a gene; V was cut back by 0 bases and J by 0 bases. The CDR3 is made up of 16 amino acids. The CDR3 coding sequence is TGTGCCAGCTCACCACCCGGGACAGTCTCTGGAAACACCATATATTTT. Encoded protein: CASSPPGTVSGNTIYF.

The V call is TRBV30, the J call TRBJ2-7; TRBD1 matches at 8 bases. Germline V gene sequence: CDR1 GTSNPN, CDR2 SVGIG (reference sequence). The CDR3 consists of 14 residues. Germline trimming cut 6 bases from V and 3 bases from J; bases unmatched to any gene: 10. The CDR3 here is CACNTGQAVYEQYF. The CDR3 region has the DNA TGTGCCTGTAACACGGGACAGGCAGTCTACGAGCAGTACTTC.

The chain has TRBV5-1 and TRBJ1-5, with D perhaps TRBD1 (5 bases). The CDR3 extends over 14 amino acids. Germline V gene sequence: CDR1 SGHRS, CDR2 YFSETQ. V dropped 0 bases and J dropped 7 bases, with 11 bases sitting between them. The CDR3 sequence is CASSLGGGVQPQHF. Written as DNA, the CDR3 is TGCGCCAGCAGCTTGGGCGGGGGGGTACAGCCCCAGCATTTT.

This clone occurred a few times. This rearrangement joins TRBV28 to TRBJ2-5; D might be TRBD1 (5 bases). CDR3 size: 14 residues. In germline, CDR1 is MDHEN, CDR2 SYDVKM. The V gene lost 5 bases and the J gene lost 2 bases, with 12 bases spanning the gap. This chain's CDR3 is CASSPHRIQETQYF. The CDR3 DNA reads TGTGCCAGCAGTCCTCACAGGATTCAAGAGACCCAGTACTTC.

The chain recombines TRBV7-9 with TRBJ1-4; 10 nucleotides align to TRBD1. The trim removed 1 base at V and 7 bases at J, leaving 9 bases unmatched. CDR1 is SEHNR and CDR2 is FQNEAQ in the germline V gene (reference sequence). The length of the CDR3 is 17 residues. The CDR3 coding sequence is TGTGCCAGCAGCTTAGAAATAATCCGGGACAGGGGTGAAAAACTGTTTTTT. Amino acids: CASSLEIIRDRGEKLFF.

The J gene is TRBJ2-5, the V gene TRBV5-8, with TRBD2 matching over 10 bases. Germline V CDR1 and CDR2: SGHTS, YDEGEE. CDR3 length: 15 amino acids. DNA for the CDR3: TGTTCAAGTCGGCTAGCGGGGGCCACCGGGGCGACCCAGTACTTC. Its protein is CSSRLAGATGATQYF.

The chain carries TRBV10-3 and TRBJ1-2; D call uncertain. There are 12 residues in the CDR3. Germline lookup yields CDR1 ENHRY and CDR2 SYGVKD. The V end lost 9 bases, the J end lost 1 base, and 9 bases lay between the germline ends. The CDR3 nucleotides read TGTGCCATTAGCCGGGTTAACTATGGCTACACCTTC. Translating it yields CAISRVNYGYTF.

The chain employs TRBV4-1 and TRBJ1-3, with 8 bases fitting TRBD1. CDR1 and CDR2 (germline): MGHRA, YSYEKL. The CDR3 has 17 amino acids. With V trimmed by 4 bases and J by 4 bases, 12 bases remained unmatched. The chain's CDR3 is CASSPYPTQGAGNTIYF. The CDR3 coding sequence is TGCGCCAGCAGCCCCTACCCTACGCAGGGGGCAGGAAACACCATATATTTT.

The CDR3 nucleotides read TGTGCCAGCAGCTCGCCTACTGGGGCCAACGTCCTGACTTTC. Translation gives CASSSPTGANVLTF. The chain links TRBV7-9 to TRBJ2-6; D unclear. The germline gives CDR1 SEHNR, CDR2 FQNEAQ (reference sequence). The CDR3 is made up of 14 amino acids. V was pared by 4 bases and J by 2 bases, with 6 bases between.

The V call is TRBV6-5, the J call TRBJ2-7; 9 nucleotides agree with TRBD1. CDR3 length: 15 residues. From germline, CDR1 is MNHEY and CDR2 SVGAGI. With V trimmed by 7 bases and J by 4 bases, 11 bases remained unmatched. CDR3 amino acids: CASIRRGTGLYEQYF. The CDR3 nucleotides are TGTGCCAGCATTCGCAGGGGGACAGGGCTTTACGAGCAGTACTTC.

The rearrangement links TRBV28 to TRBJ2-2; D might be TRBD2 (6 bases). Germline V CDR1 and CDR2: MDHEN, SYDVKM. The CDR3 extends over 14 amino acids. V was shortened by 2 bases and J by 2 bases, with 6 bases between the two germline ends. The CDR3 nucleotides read TGTGCCAGCAGTTTAGGGACTAACACCGGGGAGCTGTTTTTT. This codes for CASSLGTNTGELFF.

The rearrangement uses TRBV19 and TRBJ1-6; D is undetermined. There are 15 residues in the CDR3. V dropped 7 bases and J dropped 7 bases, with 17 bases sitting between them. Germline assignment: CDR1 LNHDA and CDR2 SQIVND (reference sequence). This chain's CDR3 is CASKAGRQVNSPLHF. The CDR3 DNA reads TGTGCCAGTAAGGCTGGCCGGCAGGTGAATTCACCCCTCCACTTT.

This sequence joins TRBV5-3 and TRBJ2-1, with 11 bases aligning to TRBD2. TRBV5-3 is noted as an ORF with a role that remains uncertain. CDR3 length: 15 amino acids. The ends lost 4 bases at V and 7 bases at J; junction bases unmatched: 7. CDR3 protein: CARSGSGGAGNEQFF. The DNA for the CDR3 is TGTGCCAGAAGCGGTAGCGGGGGGGCTGGGAATGAGCAGTTCTTC.

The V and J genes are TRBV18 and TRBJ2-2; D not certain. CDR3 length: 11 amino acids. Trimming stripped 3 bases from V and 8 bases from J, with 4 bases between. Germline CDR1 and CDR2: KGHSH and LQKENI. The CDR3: CASSPRGELFF. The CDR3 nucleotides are TGTGCCAGCTCACCCCGGGGGGAGCTGTTTTTT.

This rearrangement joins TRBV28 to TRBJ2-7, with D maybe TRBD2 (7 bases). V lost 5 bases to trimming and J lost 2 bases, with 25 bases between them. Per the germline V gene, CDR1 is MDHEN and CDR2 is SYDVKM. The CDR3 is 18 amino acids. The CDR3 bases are TGTGCCAGCAGTGGGGGAGGGCTCAGGGGTGCGCAAGCCTACGAGCAGTACTTC. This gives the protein CASSGGGLRGAQAYEQYF.